The rows below give T cell receptor beta chains drawn from one sample of a study of T cells in tumors after PD-1 blockade. Method: immunoSEQ multiplex PCR; TCRdb's copy keeps in-frame clones and lacks some. The data show about 59,000 clones, with roughly 77% seen just once and roughly 12% held by the top ten. This specimen was PBMCs, taken before anti-PD-1 treatment. Receptor source: a human donor with basal cell carcinoma. CDR3s include the opening cysteine and the closing phenylalanine or tryptophan. A D gene is named only where the DNA matches it firmly. The listing skips clone size in some rows; elsewhere it reads once, few, many or a size class.

V	length	J	size	D	CDR3	DNA
TRBV6-2/TRBV6-3	11	TRBJ2-7	.	.	CASSYWDEQYF	TGTGCCAGCAGTTATTGGGACGAGCAGTACTTC
TRBV9	17	TRBJ2-3	few	TRBD2	CASSVGGSGGRTDTQYF	TGTGCCAGCAGCGTAGGGGGTAGCGGGGGCCGCACAGATACGCAGTATTTT
TRBV29-1	13	TRBJ2-3	.	TRBD1	CSGRDRVPDTQYF	TGCAGCGGCCGGGACAGGGTCCCAGATACGCAGTATTTT
TRBV6-5	14	TRBJ1-5	few	TRBD1	CASSQAGGVQPQHF	TGTGCCAGCAGCCAAGCAGGGGGCGTTCAGCCCCAGCATTTT
TRBV5-5	14	TRBJ2-7	once	TRBD2	CASSQLAGTYEQYF	TGTGCCAGCAGCCAACTAGCGGGGACCTACGAGCAGTACTTC
TRBV10-2	16	TRBJ1-5	.	TRBD1	CASSARDRGGNQPQHF	TGCGCCAGCAGTGCGAGGGACAGGGGTGGCAATCAGCCCCAGCATTTT
TRBV3-1/TRBV3-2	15	TRBJ2-3	.	TRBD2	CASSPGGATTDTQYF	TGTGCCAGCAGCCCGGGGGGGGCAACGACAGATACGCAGTATTTT
TRBV6-1	14	TRBJ1-1	.	.	CASRGGRKNTEAFF	TGTGCCAGCAGGGGGGGACGGAAGAATACTGAAGCTTTCTTT
TRBV12-2	15	TRBJ2-7	few	.	CASRQGPHNTYEQYF	TGTGCAAGTCGACAGGGTCCACATAACACCTACGAGCAGTACTTC
TRBV12-5	13	TRBJ1-5	.	.	CASGFNTHQPQHF	TGTGCTAGTGGTTTTAATACGCATCAGCCCCAGCATTTT
TRBV6-1	15	TRBJ2-3	medium-sized	TRBD2	CASSELAGGSDTQYF	TGTGCCAGCAGTGAACTAGCGGGGGGATCCGATACGCAGTATTTT
TRBV7-9	14	TRBJ2-3	few	.	CASSFEGTTDTQYF	TGTGCCAGCAGCTTCGAAGGGACCACAGATACGCAGTATTTT
TRBV7-3	14	TRBJ1-1	few	.	CASSLGTAGTEAFF	TGTGCCAGCAGCTTAGGGACCGCCGGAACTGAAGCTTTCTTT
TRBV6-6	14	TRBJ2-5	.	.	CASRQGGKQETQYF	TGTGCCAGCAGACAAGGGGGGAAGCAAGAGACCCAGTACTTC
TRBV18	14	TRBJ1-2	.	.	CASSLRRAPDGYTF	TGTGCCAGCTCACTAAGGAGGGCGCCGGATGGCTACACCTTC
TRBV9	17	TRBJ1-1	.	.	CASSVGAKGSQNTEAFF	TGTGCCAGCAGCGTAGGAGCTAAAGGCAGCCAGAACACTGAAGCTTTCTTT
TRBV30	14	TRBJ2-3	.	.	CAWSTGATTDTQYF	TGTGCCTGGAGCACGGGGGCTACCACAGATACGCAGTATTTT
TRBV19	16	TRBJ1-5	.	.	CASSPWGRWDGQPQHF	TGTGCCAGTAGCCCTTGGGGACGGTGGGATGGACAGCCCCAGCATTTT
TRBV4-1	13	TRBJ1-1	.	.	CASSQQMWMLAFF	TGCGCCAGCAGCCAACAGATGTGGATGTTGGCTTTCTTT
TRBV7-3	13	TRBJ1-1	.	.	CASSFSGNTEAFF	TGTGCCAGCAGCTTCTCCGGTAACACTGAAGCTTTCTTT
TRBV30	15	TRBJ2-3	.	.	CAWSVDLLRTDTQYF	TGTGCCTGGAGTGTAGACCTCCTGCGCACAGATACGCAGTATTTT
TRBV11-1	14	TRBJ1-6	.	.	CASGRDTSNSPLHF	TGTGCCAGCGGGCGGGACACTTCTAATTCACCCCTCCACTTT
TRBV7-9	17	TRBJ2-4	.	.	CASSPPTSSRAKNIQYF	TGTGCCAGCAGCCCACCTACCTCCAGCAGAGCCAAAAACATTCAGTACTTC
TRBV5-1	18	TRBJ2-3	.	.	CASSLEARQALSTDTQYF	TGCGCCAGCAGCTTGGAAGCCCGACAGGCGTTAAGCACAGATACGCAGTATTTT
TRBV4-1	15	TRBJ2-5	.	.	CASSHGTGDVETQYF	TGCGCCAGCAGCCACGGGACTGGGGATGTGGAGACCCAGTACTTC